The source of this T cell receptor beta chain is a study of glioma-infiltrating T cells after dendritic cell vaccination. Study at large: Samples are from glioblastoma patients in Phase I and II dendritic cell vaccine trials.

The method was immunoSEQ multiplex PCR; TCRdb's version includes in-frame clones alone and lacks a portion of them. The top ten clones hold over 2% of a sample with roughly 88,000 clones, more than 80% of them seen once. Time point meaning: after dendritic cell vaccination, including at tumor progression/relapse. Selection required adequate fresh-frozen tumor tissue plus more than two years' survival data. V was trimmed by 6 bases and J by 7 bases, leaving 10 bases between them. The V gene's germline CDR1 is SGHRS and CDR2 YFSETQ. This CDR3 contains 11 residues. This chain joins TRBV5-1 and TRBJ1-1, with a possible D match to TRBD1 (6 bases). The sequencing used blood, collected after dendritic cell vaccination. This receptor was taken from a human donor with glioblastoma. CDR3 sequence (DNA): TGCGCCAGCAAGGACAGCTATGAAGCTTTCTTT. It is translated as CASKDSYEAFF.